Presented here are 8 T cell receptor beta chains from one specimen sequenced in a study of blood T cell repertoires in COVID-19. Method: immunoSEQ multiplex PCR; TCRdb's copy keeps in-frame clones and lacks some. Of some 300,000 clones detected, 88% appear once; the ten largest clones hold approximately 2%. Sequencing input: PBMCs or T cells enriched from blood (not recorded which). The receptors shown here come from a woman aged 55-69 years in a cohort exposed to, infected with or recovered from COVID-19 (not recorded which).

V gene TRBV7-9 combines with J gene TRBJ1-3, with D perhaps matching TRBD1 (6 bases). Trimming left V 1 base short and J 2 bases short, with 15 bases between. Germline CDR1 SEHNR, CDR2 FQNEAQ (reference sequence). The CDR3 sequence is 17 residues long. CDR3 residues: CASSLEATGYPGNTIYF. CDR3 nucleotides: TGTGCCAGCAGCTTAGAGGCTACAGGGTATCCTGGAAACACCATATATTTT.

This chain connects TRBV15 to TRBJ2-2; TRBD1 matches 8 bases. V lost 5 bases and J lost 4; bases outside the gene matches: 12. Germline loops: CDR1 LNHNV, CDR2 YYDKDF (reference sequence). This CDR3 region has 17 residues. CDR3 sequence reads: CATSPLQGARSTGELFF. CDR3 DNA: TGTGCCACCAGCCCACTCCAGGGGGCGCGGAGCACCGGGGAGCTGTTTTTT.

The chain combines TRBV19 with TRBJ1-1; 8 bases line up with TRBD1. CDR3 length: 16 amino acids. Germline CDR1 reads LNHDA; CDR2 reads SQIVND (reference sequence). V lost 6 bases to trimming and J lost 0 bases; unmatched junction nucleotides: 9. CDR3 in DNA: TGTGCCAGTAGGGACAGGGTAAGACGGGTGAACACTGAAGCTTTCTTT. Protein sequence: CASRDRVRRVNTEAFF.

The CDR3 loop reads CAISESGGAYGYTF. For the CDR3, the DNA is TGTGCCATCAGTGAGTCTGGGGGGGCTTACGGCTACACCTTC. The V and J genes are TRBV10-3 and TRBJ1-2; tentatively, D is TRBD1 (6 bases). Trimming shortened V by 0 bases and J by 8 bases, and 13 bases separated the two germline ends. The length of the CDR3 is 14 residues. Germline V lookup: CDR1 ENHRY, CDR2 SYGVKD.

The chain combines TRBV5-4 with TRBJ1-6; unclear D gene. This CDR3 is built from 14 residues. V was trimmed by 1 base and J by 6 bases, leaving 8 bases between them. CDR1 is SGHNT and CDR2 is YYREEE in the germline V gene (reference sequence). CDR3 region: CASSLLGPNSPLHF. The CDR3 DNA reads as TGTGCCAGCAGCTTGCTTGGCCCTAATTCACCCCTCCACTTT.

The chain joins TRBV30 to TRBJ1-1; a weak D match, TRBD1 (5 bases). V was shortened by 5 bases and J by 5 bases, with 12 bases between the two germline ends. The CDR3 is 12 amino acids. Germline-derived CDR1 and CDR2 are GTSNPN and SVGIG (reference sequence). This CDR3 is CAWQDQGTEAFF. The CDR3 DNA reads as TGTGCCTGGCAAGATCAGGGAACTGAAGCTTTCTTT.

The chain links TRBV7-3 to TRBJ2-1; a possible D gene is TRBD2 (5 bases). The CDR3 totals 16 residues. Germline V gene data show CDR1 as SGHTA and CDR2 as FQGTGA. Trimming cost V 5 bases and J 1 base, with 15 bases left between them. CDR3 sequence (DNA): TGTGCCAGCAGCCAATCGCGGACTCTTTCCTACAATGAGCAGTTCTTC. Its protein product is CASSQSRTLSYNEQFF.

This chain connects TRBV2 to TRBJ2-1, with 8 positions matching TRBD2. J lost 9 bases, V lost 5 bases, and 9 bases had no gene match. Looked up from germline, CDR1 is SNHLY and CDR2 is FYNNEI. The CDR3 has 14 residues. CDR3 in DNA: TGTGCCAGCAGTCCCAGCGGGAGTTCGGTTGAGCAGTTCTTC. Translation gives CASSPSGSSVEQFF.